These T cell receptor beta chains were read from a single sample in a study of neurological immune-mediated disorders. One entry per CDR3 protein results from TCRdb running MiXCR on the 5' RACE reads. The table includes roughly 40,000 distinct CDR3 sequences, roughly 2.5% detected once. Source material: PBMCs. Source of these receptors: a man aged 50-60 years with multiple sclerosis. Each CDR3 is given with its conserved first and last residue. The D gene is left open where the match is weak. Clone size appears in some rows only: once, few, many, or a class for an expanded clone.

J,D,size,V,CDR3,DNA
TRBJ1-2,.,many,TRBV7-9,CASSPATANYGYTF,TGTGCCAGCAGCCCGGCAACAGCTAACTATGGCTACACCTTC
TRBJ1-1,.,many,TRBV7-7,CASSLSPDTEAFF,TGTGCTAGCAGCTTAAGTCCGGACACTGAAGCTTTCTTT
TRBJ1-1,.,many,TRBV29-1,CSVGGHGRGGMNTEAFF,TGCAGCGTTGGGGGCCACGGGAGGGGTGGCATGAACACTGAAGCTTTCTTT
TRBJ2-7,.,many,TRBV5-1,CASSLGGRDEQYF,TGCGCCAGCAGCTTGGGCGGACGCGACGAGCAGTACTTC
TRBJ1-1,TRBD1,few,TRBV28,CASRTGTGGGNPEAFF,TGTGCCAGCAGAACCGGGACAGGGGGTGGTAACCCTGAAGCTTTCTTT
TRBJ2-5,.,.,TRBV7-2,CASSFQKFRETQYF,TGTGCCAGCAGCTTTCAAAAGTTCAGGGAGACCCAGTACTTC
TRBJ2-3,TRBD2,many,TRBV2,CASGLGGVDTQYF,TGTGCCAGCGGTTTGGGGGGGGTAGATACGCAGTATTTT
TRBJ1-5,.,many,TRBV7-2,CASSLDSRLGNQPQNF,TGTGCCAGCAGCTTGGACAGTCGGTTAGGGAATCAGCCCCAGAATTTT
TRBJ1-4,.,many,TRBV4-3,CASSPDPQGGNEKLFF,TGCGCCAGCAGCCCCGACCCGCAAGGAGGGAATGAAAAACTGTTTTTT
TRBJ2-3,.,many,TRBV7-8,CASSPAADTQYF,TGTGCCAGCAGCCCCGCGGCAGATACGCAGTATTTT
TRBJ2-5,.,many,TRBV5-1,CASSPSASASQETQYF,TGCGCCAGCAGCCCCTCTGCTAGCGCTTCCCAAGAGACCCAGTACTTC
TRBJ1-5,TRBD1,.,TRBV7-2,CASSYGTGALQPQHF,TGTGCCAGCAGCTATGGGACAGGGGCGTTACAGCCCCAGCATTTT
TRBJ1-2,TRBD1,many,TRBV10-3,CAISERTGGKGYGYTF,TGTGCCATCAGTGAGCGGACAGGGGGGAAAGGGTATGGCTACACCTTC
TRBJ1-6,.,.,TRBV12-3/TRBV12-4,CASSFGTKNSPLNF,TGTGCCAGCAGTTTTGGGACGAAAAATTCACCCCTCAACTTT
TRBJ1-5,.,many,TRBV10-3,CAISEDDYQPQHF,TGTGCCATCAGTGAGGATGATTATCAGCCCCAGCATTTT
TRBJ2-5,.,many,TRBV6-5,CASSYGGGHGETQYF,TGTGCCAGCAGTTACGGGGGGGGCCACGGAGAGACCCAGTACTTC
TRBJ2-7,TRBD1,many,TRBV5-6,CASSGTRTGEYEQYF,TGTGCCAGCAGCGGGACGCGCACAGGGGAGTACGAGCAGTACTTC
TRBJ1-2,.,many,TRBV7-2,CASSLDYEQPRGTF,TGTGCCAGCAGCTTAGATTATGAACAGCCTAGGGGCACCTTC